What follows are 4 T cell receptor beta chains derived from one specimen sequenced in a study of CD8+ T cells in alopecia areata. cDNA reverse transcribed from extracted RNA served as the sequencing template. The method was immunoSEQ multiplex PCR; TCRdb's version includes in-frame clones alone and lacks a portion of them. The repertoire has 150,000 or so clones, roughly 50% of them found once; the top ten carry around 4.8%. Sequenced: CD4+ T cells sorted from blood. Source of these receptors: a human donor in good health.

This chain uses TRBV29-1 with TRBJ1-2; possibly TRBD1 for D (5 bases). Germline assignment: CDR1 SQVTM and CDR2 ANQGSEA. The CDR3 covers 11 residues. V gave up 4 bases and J gave up 6 bases, with 9 bases separating them. For the CDR3, the DNA is TGCAGCGTTGGACAGATAGATGGCTACACCTTC. Translation gives CSVGQIDGYTF.

The chain joins TRBV25-1 to TRBJ1-5; D perhaps matches TRBD1 (5 bases). This CDR3 has 12 amino acids. V lost 7 bases and J 7 bases, leaving 11 bases between the germline ends. The germline CDR1 and CDR2 sequences are MGHDK and SYGVNS. CDR3 region: CASTTGGQPQHF. The CDR3 DNA reads TGTGCCAGCACCACTGGGGGGCAGCCCCAGCATTTT.

This clone occurred a few times. The V gene is TRBV2, the J gene TRBJ2-7; 7 bases line up with TRBD1. This CDR3 spans 12 amino acids. Germline V lookup: CDR1 SNHLY, CDR2 FYNNEI. J gave up 6 bases and V 8 bases, and 7 bases lay outside the gene matches. CDR3 sequence: CASRGSGGEQYF. The DNA for the CDR3 is TGTGCCAGCCGTGGCTCAGGGGGCGAGCAGTACTTC.

This clone was counted only a few times. The CDR3 nucleotides are TGCGCCAGCAGCTTCTCCCCGGCATTTAGCGGGAGCGGGTCCGGGGAGCTGTTTTTT. It encodes CASSFSPAFSGSGSGELFF. This sequence joins TRBV5-1 and TRBJ2-2, with 9 bases that match TRBD2. J lost 6 bases, V lost 2 bases, and 17 bases had no gene match. Germline values: CDR1 SGHRS, CDR2 YFSETQ. The CDR3 sequence is 19 residues long.